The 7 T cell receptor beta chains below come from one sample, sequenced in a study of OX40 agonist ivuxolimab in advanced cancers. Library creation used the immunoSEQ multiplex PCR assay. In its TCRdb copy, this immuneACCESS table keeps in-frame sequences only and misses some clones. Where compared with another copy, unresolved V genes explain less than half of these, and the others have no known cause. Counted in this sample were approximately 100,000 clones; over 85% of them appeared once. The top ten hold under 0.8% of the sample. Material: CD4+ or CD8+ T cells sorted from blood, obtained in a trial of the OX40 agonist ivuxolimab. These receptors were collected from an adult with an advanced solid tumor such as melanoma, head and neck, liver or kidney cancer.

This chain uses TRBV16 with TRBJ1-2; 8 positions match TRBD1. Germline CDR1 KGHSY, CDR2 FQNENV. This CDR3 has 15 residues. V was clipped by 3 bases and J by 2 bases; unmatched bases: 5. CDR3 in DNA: TGTGCCAGCAGCCAGCCGACAGGGGTGAACTATGGCTACACCTTC. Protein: CASSQPTGVNYGYTF.

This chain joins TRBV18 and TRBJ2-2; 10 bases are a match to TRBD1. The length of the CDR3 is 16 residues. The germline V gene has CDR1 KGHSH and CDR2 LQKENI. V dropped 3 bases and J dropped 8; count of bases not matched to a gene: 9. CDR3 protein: CASSPPGQGVQGELFF. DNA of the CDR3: TGTGCCAGCTCACCCCCCGGACAGGGGGTACAGGGGGAGCTGTTTTTT.

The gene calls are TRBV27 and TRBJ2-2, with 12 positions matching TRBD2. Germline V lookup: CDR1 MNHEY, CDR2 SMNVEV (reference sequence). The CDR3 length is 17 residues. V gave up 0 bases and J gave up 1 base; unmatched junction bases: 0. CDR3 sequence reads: CASSLSGLAGNTGELFF. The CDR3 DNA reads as TGTGCCAGCAGTTTATCGGGACTAGCGGGGAACACCGGGGAGCTGTTTTTT.

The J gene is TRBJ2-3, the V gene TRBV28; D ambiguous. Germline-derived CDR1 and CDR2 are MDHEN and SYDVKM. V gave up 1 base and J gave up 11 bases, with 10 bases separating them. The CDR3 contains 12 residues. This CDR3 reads CASSLSLRGQYF. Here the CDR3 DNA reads TGTGCCAGCAGTTTATCGCTACGAGGGCAGTATTTT.

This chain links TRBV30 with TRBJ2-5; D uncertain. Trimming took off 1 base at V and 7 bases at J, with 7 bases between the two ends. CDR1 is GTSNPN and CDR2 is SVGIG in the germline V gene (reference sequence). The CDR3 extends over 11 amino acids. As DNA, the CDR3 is TGTGCCTGGAGTGCCCCGGGGACCCAGTACTTC. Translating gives CAWSAPGTQYF.

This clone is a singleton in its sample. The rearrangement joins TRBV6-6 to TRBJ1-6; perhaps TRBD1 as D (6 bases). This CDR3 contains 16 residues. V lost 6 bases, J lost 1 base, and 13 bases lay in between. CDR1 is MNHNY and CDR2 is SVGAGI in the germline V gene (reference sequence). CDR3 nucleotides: TGTGCCAGCAGATATACAGGGATTTCCTATAATTCACCCCTCCACTTT. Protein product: CASRYTGISYNSPLHF.

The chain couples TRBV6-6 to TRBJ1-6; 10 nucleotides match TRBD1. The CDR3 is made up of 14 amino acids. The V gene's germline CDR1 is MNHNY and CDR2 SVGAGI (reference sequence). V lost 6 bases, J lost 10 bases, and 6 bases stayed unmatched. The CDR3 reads CASSRDRGESPLHF. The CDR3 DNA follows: TGTGCCAGCAGCAGGGACAGGGGTGAATCACCCCTCCACTTT.